The present T cell receptor beta chain was sequenced within a study of blood T cell repertoires in COVID-19. Some clones are missing from TCRdb's copy, which holds only in-frame ones; the method was immunoSEQ multiplex PCR. This table has 150,000 to 180,000 clones, around 80% appearing once. The CDR3 runs 13 residues. Germline V gene lookup returns CDR1 MNHEY and CDR2 SMNVEV (reference sequence). Trimming left V 7 bases short and J 5 bases short, with 12 bases between. The receptor comes from a man aged 55-75 years with acute or convalescent COVID-19. The V gene is TRBV27, the J gene TRBJ2-1, with D possibly matching TRBD1 (6 bases). The sample comprised peripheral blood. Here the CDR3 DNA reads TGTGCCAGCAAAACAGGGTACCACAATGAGCAGTTCTTC. This sequence encodes CASKTGYHNEQFF.